The 30 T cell receptor beta chains below come from one sample, sequenced in a study of blood T cell repertoires in COVID-19. Generated by immunoSEQ multiplex PCR, the TCRdb table keeps only in-frame clones and is missing some. The sample comprises under 20,000 clones, around 90% of which are singletons, and 3.2% rests with the top ten. Sequencing was performed on peripheral blood. The receptors were sampled from a human donor in a cohort sampled during active COVID-19.

The rearrangement uses TRBV19 and TRBJ2-7; 14 bases are a match to TRBD2. V shed 6 bases, J shed 3 bases, and the junction held 16 bases outside the gene matches. The CDR3 sequence is 19 residues long. Germline loops: CDR1 LNHDA, CDR2 SQIVND (reference sequence). The DNA of the CDR3 is TGTGCCAGTAGCCCCGCCGGGACTAGCGGGGGTGAGGGGTACTACGAGCAGTACTTC. Translation gives CASSPAGTSGGEGYYEQYF. Full variable domain (remainder filled in from reference TRBV19 and TRBJ2-7): DGGITQSPKYLFRKEGQNVTLSCEQNLNHDAMYWYRQDPGQGLRLIYYSQIVNDFQKGDIAEGYSVSREKKESFPLTVTSAQKNPTAFYLCASSPAGTSGGEGYYEQYFGPGTRLTVT.

J is TRBJ2-7 and V is TRBV3-1 (or the pseudogene TRBV3-2); 11 bases align to TRBD2. Germline assignment: CDR1 LGHDT and CDR2 YNNKEL (reference sequence). The trim removed 3 bases at V and 4 bases at J, leaving 5 bases unmatched. The length of the CDR3 is 15 residues. The CDR3 loop reads CASSQAGLADYEQYF. The CDR3, as DNA: TGTGCCAGCAGCCAGGCGGGACTAGCGGATTACGAGCAGTACTTC.

The rearrangement links TRBV5-8 to TRBJ1-5; D may be TRBD1 (6 bases). This CDR3 comprises 15 residues. Trimming took 3 bases from V and 7 from J, leaving 17 bases between them. Germline values: CDR1 SGHTS, CDR2 YDEGEE. The CDR3 loop is CASSSNRVTSQPQHF. The CDR3 region has the DNA TGTGCCAGCAGCTCGAACAGGGTGACAAGCCAGCCCCAGCATTTT.

A few counts support this clone. The CDR3 DNA reads as TGTGCCAGCAGTTTAACAGGGAGCTCCTACAATGAGCAGTTCTTC. It codes for CASSLTGSSYNEQFF. The chain couples TRBV27 to TRBJ2-1; TRBD1 is a possible D gene (6 bases). CDR1 and CDR2 (germline): MNHEY, SMNVEV (reference sequence). The CDR3 loop spans 15 amino acids. Trimming cost V 2 bases and J 0 bases, with 8 bases left between them.

This chain connects TRBV7-8 to TRBJ2-7; 14 bases are shared with TRBD2. After removal of 1 base from V and 6 bases from J, the junction contained 5 bases not matched to a gene. Germline values: CDR1 SGHVS, CDR2 FQNEAQ. The length of the CDR3 is 16 residues. CDR3 sequence (DNA): TGTGCCAGCAGCTTAGGGGGACTAGCGGGAGTTCTCGAGCAGTACTTC. It translates to CASSLGGLAGVLEQYF.

This clone appeared a single time. The rearrangement uses TRBV6-1 and TRBJ2-3; the match to TRBD2 covers 9 bases. The length of the CDR3 is 15 residues. Germline CDR1 MNHNS, CDR2 SASEGT. V lost 2 bases and J lost 6; bases outside the gene matches: 6. In DNA, the CDR3 is TGTGCCAGCAGTGAATCTACTAGCGGGTTGGATACGCAGTATTTT. Its translation: CASSESTSGLDTQYF.

Here the CDR3 reads CASSQDSVNTEAFF. In DNA, the CDR3 is TGTGCCAGCAGCCAAGATTCGGTGAACACTGAAGCTTTCTTT. The V gene is TRBV3-1 (or the pseudogene TRBV3-2), the J gene TRBJ1-1; D unclear. Germline CDR1 is LGHDT and CDR2 is YNNKEL (reference sequence). V gave up 0 bases and J gave up 0 bases, with 5 bases separating them. The CDR3 is 14 residues long.

This clone is a singleton in its sample. V and J are TRBV9 and TRBJ1-1, with unresolved D. The CDR3 consists of 14 residues. V was pared by 0 bases and J by 5 bases, with 11 bases between. The germline CDR1 and CDR2 sequences are SGDLS and YYNGEE. As DNA, the CDR3 is TGTGCCAGCAGCGTAGAGCCCCTCAATACTGAAGCTTTCTTT. Encoded protein: CASSVEPLNTEAFF.

In its sample, this clone was seen once. The rearrangement joins TRBV30 to TRBJ1-6, with a possible D match to TRBD1 (5 bases). Trimming took off 0 bases at V and 2 bases at J, with 14 bases between the two ends. This CDR3 is built from 17 residues. Germline CDR1 reads GTSNPN; CDR2 reads SVGIG (reference sequence). CDR3 DNA sequence: TGTGCCTGGAGTGTGCCCCGGGGGGGAACCTATAATTCACCCCTCCACTTT. As protein: CAWSVPRGGTYNSPLHF.

The rearrangement uses TRBV13 and TRBJ2-7, with 12 bases that match TRBD2. V shed 3 bases and J 5 bases; nucleotides not matched to a gene: 2. This CDR3 comprises 14 residues. CDR1 PRHDT and CDR2 FYEKMQ come from the germline V gene (reference sequence). CDR3 in DNA: TGTGCCAGCAGCTTTAGACTAGCGGGAGACGAGCAGTACTTC. Translated: CASSFRLAGDEQYF.

The genes are TRBV6-5 and TRBJ2-3; 8 nucleotides line up with TRBD1. This CDR3 has 15 residues. CDR1 is MNHEY and CDR2 is SVGAGI in the germline V gene. The ends lost 4 bases at V and 2 bases at J; junction bases unmatched: 5. CDR3 sequence: CASSFRDRSTDTQYF. The CDR3 DNA is TGTGCCAGCAGTTTCCGGGACAGGTCCACAGATACGCAGTATTTT.

This chain joins TRBV19 and TRBJ1-1, with D possibly being TRBD1 (5 bases). CDR1 is LNHDA and CDR2 is SQIVND in the germline V gene (reference sequence). The length of the CDR3 is 14 residues. V was cut by 5 bases and J by 1 base, with 11 bases left in between. The CDR3 DNA reads as TGTGCCAGTAGTCCAGCGGGGGGGAACACTGAAGCTTTCTTT. Its translation is CASSPAGGNTEAFF. Supplemented by reference TRBV19 and TRBJ1-1, the full variable domain reads DGGITQSPKYLFRKEGQNVTLSCEQNLNHDAMYWYRQDPGQGLRLIYYSQIVNDFQKGDIAEGYSVSREKKESFPLTVTSAQKNPTAFYLCASSPAGGNTEAFFGQGTRLTVV.

The chain joins TRBV12-3 or TRBV12-4 to TRBJ1-2; tentative D call: TRBD1 (5 bases). V lost 6 bases to trimming and J lost 7 bases, with 15 bases between them. The CDR3 runs to 13 residues. The CDR3 DNA reads TGTGCCAGCAGACTGGGATCAGGGTTTGGCTACACCTTC. Its translation: CASRLGSGFGYTF.

The chain carries TRBV6-2 or TRBV6-3 and TRBJ2-1, with 11 bases identical to TRBD2. The V gene's germline CDR1 is MNHEY and CDR2 SVGEGT. CDR3 length equals 17 residues. V shed 0 bases and J 4 bases; nucleotides not matched to a gene: 5. The CDR3 sequence: CASSYSPTSGIYNEQFF. CDR3 in DNA: TGTGCCAGCAGTTACTCGCCGACTAGCGGGATTTACAATGAGCAGTTCTTC.

This sequence joins TRBV28 and TRBJ2-1, with unresolved D. CDR3 length: 17 amino acids. Germline V lookup: CDR1 MDHEN, CDR2 SYDVKM. V was pared by 7 bases and J by 1 base, with 20 bases between. For the CDR3, the DNA is TGTGCCAGCACCCCGCGTGGTTTTTCTCGGTCCTACAATGAGCAGTTCTTC. Its protein is CASTPRGFSRSYNEQFF.

The chain carries TRBV25-1 and TRBJ2-5, with TRBD1 matching 7 bases. Germline CDR1 is MGHDK and CDR2 is SYGVNS. CDR3 size: 14 residues. With 6 bases clipped from V and 5 bases from J, the junction kept 9 bases outside the gene matches. In nucleotides, the CDR3 is TGTGCCAGCAGAGGCGCAGGGGGTGTGGAGACCCAGTACTTC. Protein sequence: CASRGAGGVETQYF.

The genes are TRBV5-4 and TRBJ2-1; 7 bases align to TRBD2. The CDR3 is made up of 14 amino acids. V lost 4 bases to trimming and J lost 8 bases; unmatched junction nucleotides: 9. CDR1 and CDR2 from the germline V gene are SGHNT and YYREEE (reference sequence). DNA of the CDR3: TGTGCCAGCAGCACGGGCGGGAGTAGAGATGAGCAGTTCTTC. It yields the protein CASSTGGSRDEQFF.

The V call is TRBV2, the J call TRBJ2-7, with 7 bases identical to TRBD2. The CDR3 length is 15 residues. J gave up 6 bases and V 5 bases, and 13 bases lay outside the gene matches. Germline CDR1 is SNHLY and CDR2 is FYNNEI. The CDR3 loop reads CASSLTGTTALEQYF. The CDR3 nucleotides read TGTGCCAGCAGTCTTACCGGGACTACGGCTCTCGAGCAGTACTTC.

J is TRBJ1-5 and V is TRBV6-5; the D is unclear. CDR1 is MNHEY and CDR2 is SVGAGI in the germline V gene. The CDR3 contains 14 residues. Trimming pared 4 bases from V and 5 bases from J, leaving 12 bases between. Here the CDR3 reads CASSWNRGDQPQHF. CDR3 nucleotide sequence: TGTGCCAGCAGTTGGAACCGGGGAGATCAGCCCCAGCATTTT.

The chain employs TRBV19 and TRBJ2-7, with TRBD1 as a possible D gene (6 bases). V was clipped by 2 bases and J by 2 bases, with 13 bases between them. Germline assignment: CDR1 LNHDA and CDR2 SQIVND (reference sequence). CDR3 length: 15 amino acids. This chain's CDR3 is CASSIRPGVTYEQYF. As DNA, the CDR3 is TGTGCCAGTAGTATAAGGCCAGGGGTAACCTACGAGCAGTACTTC.

DNA of the CDR3: TGTGCCACCAGCAGGGCCGGGAATGAGCAGTTCTTC. This gives the protein CATSRAGNEQFF. The rearrangement links TRBV15 to TRBJ2-1; D not certain. Between the trimmed V and J ends, which lost 3 bases and 7 bases, there was a span of 7 bases. The CDR3 extends over 12 amino acids. The germline CDR1 and CDR2 sequences are LNHNV and YYDKDF (reference sequence).

V usage is TRBV5-1 and J usage is TRBJ2-2, with D perhaps matching TRBD2 (5 bases). Trimming shortened V by 0 bases and J by 6 bases, and 6 bases separated the two germline ends. This CDR3 has 13 residues. Germline assignment: CDR1 SGHRS and CDR2 YFSETQ. CDR3 DNA sequence: TGCGCCAGCAGCTTGGGGACTCCCGGGGAGCTGTTTTTT. Residues: CASSLGTPGELFF.

The chain carries TRBV28 and TRBJ1-5, with 7 bases aligning to TRBD1. CDR1 MDHEN and CDR2 SYDVKM come from the germline V gene. J lost 7 bases, V lost 3 bases, and 6 bases had no gene match. The CDR3 totals 14 residues. The CDR3, as DNA: TGTGCCAGCAGTTTCCCCGACAGGGTCCAGCCCCAGCATTTT. Translated: CASSFPDRVQPQHF.

The chain combines TRBV12-3 or TRBV12-4 with TRBJ1-2; D not certain. V dropped 1 base and J dropped 7 bases, with 7 bases sitting between them. The CDR3 totals 12 residues. The CDR3 is CASSLGAGGYTF. The CDR3 DNA reads TGTGCCAGCAGTTTAGGGGCTGGTGGCTACACCTTC.

The chain combines TRBV28 with TRBJ1-2, with D hard to call. Germline CDR1 is MDHEN and CDR2 is SYDVKM. The ends were cut back, 5 bases at V and 4 bases at J, with 8 bases in the middle. The CDR3 has 12 residues. The CDR3 spells CASSRWAYGYTF. The CDR3 nucleotides read TGTGCCAGCAGTAGATGGGCCTATGGCTACACCTTC.

The chain recombines TRBV18 with TRBJ1-5; D not certain. CDR3 length: 13 amino acids. Per germline, CDR1 KGHSH and CDR2 LQKENI. Trimming removed 6 bases at V and 5 bases at J, with 11 bases between. The CDR3 sequence: CASSEARDQPQHF. CDR3 in DNA: TGTGCCAGCTCCGAAGCGCGGGATCAGCCCCAGCATTTT.

The CDR3 here is CASSYQGVGTEAFF. CDR3 nucleotide sequence: TGTGCCAGCAGCTACCAGGGGGTTGGAACTGAAGCTTTCTTT. The rearrangement links TRBV7-3 to TRBJ1-1; TRBD1 aligns across 7 bases. This CDR3 comprises 14 residues. Germline CDR1 and CDR2: SGHTA and FQGTGA. After removal of 4 bases from V and 5 bases from J, the junction contained 7 bases not matched to a gene.

This clone showed up just once. This chain joins TRBV25-1 and TRBJ2-1, with TRBD1 matching 11 bases. The CDR3 sequence is 14 residues long. Germline trimming cut 11 bases from V and 10 bases from J; bases unmatched to any gene: 13. Per the germline V gene, CDR1 is MGHDK and CDR2 is SYGVNS. DNA of the CDR3: TGTGCCGTCAGGGAGGACAGGGGGCCGGGCGAGCAGTTCTTC. Translated: CAVREDRGPGEQFF.

This chain joins TRBV29-1 and TRBJ2-1; 7 positions match TRBD2. This CDR3 contains 14 residues. With 6 bases clipped from V and 7 bases from J, the junction kept 12 bases outside the gene matches. Looked up from germline, CDR1 is SQVTM and CDR2 is ANQGSEA. CDR3 nucleotides: TGCAGCGTGGGAGCGGGAAAGGGTCGGAATGAGCAGTTCTTC. It encodes CSVGAGKGRNEQFF.

This clone appeared a single time. The chain joins TRBV2 to TRBJ2-3, with D possibly matching TRBD1 (5 bases). Germline loops: CDR1 SNHLY, CDR2 FYNNEI. With 8 bases removed from V and 2 bases from J, the gap between germline ends came to 26 bases. This CDR3 has 18 amino acids. The CDR3 DNA follows: TGTGCCAGCCAGGACACCGGCGGCCAGACCCTCGACACAGATACGCAGTATTTT. Translation: CASQDTGGQTLDTDTQYF.